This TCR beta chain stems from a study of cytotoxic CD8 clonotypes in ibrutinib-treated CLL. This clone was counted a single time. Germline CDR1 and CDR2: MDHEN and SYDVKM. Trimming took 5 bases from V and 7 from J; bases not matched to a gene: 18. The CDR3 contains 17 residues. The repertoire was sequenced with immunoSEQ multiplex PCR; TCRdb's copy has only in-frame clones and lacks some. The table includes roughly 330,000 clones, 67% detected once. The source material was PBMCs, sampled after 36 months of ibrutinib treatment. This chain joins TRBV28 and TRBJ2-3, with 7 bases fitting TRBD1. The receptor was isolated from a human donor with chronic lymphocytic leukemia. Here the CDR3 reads CASSPRLGRTGPNTQYF. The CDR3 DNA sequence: TGTGCCAGCAGTCCCCGGTTGGGGCGGACAGGACCCAATACGCAGTATTTT.